This TCR beta chain was recorded in a study of tumor-infiltrating lymphocytes in localized non-small cell lung cancer. On the study more broadly: Patients included smokers and never-smokers with various histologies, some sampled after neoadjuvant chemotherapy.

Method: immunoSEQ multiplex PCR; TCRdb's copy keeps in-frame clones and lacks some. Found here are 5,500 to 7,500 clones, around two thirds of them singletons; the top ten hold 5% to 7%. CDR1 MNHEY and CDR2 SMNVEV come from the germline V gene (reference sequence). The V gene lost 8 bases and the J gene lost 1 base, with 11 bases spanning the gap. This CDR3 region has 13 residues. V and J are TRBV27 and TRBJ1-1; no firm D call. Specimen: uninvolved lung tissue not adjacent to the tumor. The source of this sequence is a human donor with non-small cell lung cancer. The CDR3 reads CASFPTGNTEAFF. The CDR3 region has the DNA TGTGCCAGCTTCCCAACTGGGAACACTGAAGCTTTCTTT.